This is a list of T cell receptor beta chains from one sample in a study of blood T cell repertoires in COVID-19. Using immunoSEQ multiplex PCR, the repertoire was profiled, and TCRdb retains in-frame clones only, with some absent. This sample has under 350,000 clones, with around 86% found just once. The sample taken for sequencing was PBMCs or T cells enriched from blood (not recorded which). All receptors come from a woman aged 40 to 50 with acute COVID-19. CDR3s include the opening cysteine and the closing phenylalanine or tryptophan. The D gene is left open where the match is weak. The size entry is marked missing in some rows and otherwise reads once, few, many or a size class.

clone_size	d_call	v_call	j_call	cdr3_aa	cdr3_nt
NA	TRBD2	TRBV5-1	TRBJ2-3	CASSLRSTSGSMDTQYF	TGCGCCAGCAGCTTGCGATCTACTAGCGGGAGTATGGATACGCAGTATTTT
NA	TRBD2	TRBV6-4	TRBJ2-2	CASSMGLAGANTGELFF	TGTGCCAGCAGCATGGGACTAGCGGGAGCGAACACCGGGGAGCTGTTTTTT
few	NA	TRBV7-9	TRBJ1-2	CASRTGYGYTF	TGTGCCAGCCGGACTGGCTATGGCTACACCTTC
NA	NA	TRBV24-1	TRBJ1-5	CATMRGGDSNQPQHF	TGTGCCACCATGCGGGGAGGCGATAGCAATCAGCCCCAGCATTTT
NA	NA	TRBV7-2	TRBJ1-4	CASSLKGAEKLFF	TGTGCCAGCAGCTTAAAAGGGGCGGAAAAACTGTTTTTT
NA	NA	TRBV7-8	TRBJ2-7	CASSLNGNPYEQYF	TGTGCCAGCAGCTTAAACGGGAACCCCTACGAGCAGTACTTC
NA	NA	TRBV10-3	TRBJ2-2	CAISEPERAAGELFF	TGTGCCATCAGTGAGCCGGAGCGGGCTGCCGGGGAGCTGTTTTTT
NA	TRBD1	TRBV29-1	TRBJ1-1	CSAKSRQGEAFF	TGCAGCGCCAAGAGTAGACAGGGAGAAGCTTTCTTT
few	TRBD1	TRBV7-2	TRBJ1-6	CASSPWTGSLNSPLHF	TGTGCCAGCAGCCCATGGACAGGGTCCCTTAATTCACCCCTCCACTTT
NA	NA	TRBV2	TRBJ1-1	CASSERGTEAFF	TGTGCCAGCAGTGAACGAGGCACTGAAGCTTTCTTT
NA	NA	TRBV2	TRBJ1-2	CASRVGAEGYTF	TGTGCCAGCCGAGTGGGGGCTGAAGGCTACACCTTC
once	NA	TRBV19	TRBJ1-1	CASRDLTGNQAFF	TGTGCCAGTCGCGACCTAACAGGGAATCAAGCTTTCTTT
NA	NA	TRBV5-6	TRBJ1-3	CASSLGRGNTIYF	TGTGCCAGCAGCTTGGGGAGGGGAAACACCATATATTTT
NA	TRBD1	TRBV4-3	TRBJ2-7	CASSQVQGAGNEQYF	TGCGCCAGCAGCCAAGTGCAGGGGGCTGGGAACGAGCAGTACTTC
NA	TRBD1	TRBV2	TRBJ1-4	CASRGGTGANEKLFF	TGTGCCAGCAGAGGCGGGACAGGGGCTAATGAAAAACTGTTTTTT
NA	NA	TRBV12-3/TRBV12-4	TRBJ1-4	CASSLGQPEKLFF	TGTGCCAGCAGCTTAGGACAGCCCGAAAAACTGTTTTTT
NA	NA	TRBV27	TRBJ1-2	CASTPYMRDYGYTF	TGTGCCAGTACCCCGTATATGCGTGACTATGGCTACACCTTC
few	NA	TRBV19	TRBJ1-2	CASSIFSGLGGYTF	TGTGCCAGTAGTATTTTTTCAGGGCTAGGAGGCTACACCTTC
NA	NA	TRBV23-1	TRBJ1-1	CASSQPERKQGRHTEAFF	TGCGCCAGCAGTCAACCAGAAAGAAAACAGGGACGACACACTGAAGCTTTCTTT
NA	NA	TRBV3-1/TRBV3-2	TRBJ2-1	CASQTDREQFF	TGTGCCAGTCAGACAGATCGGGAGCAGTTCTTC
NA	TRBD1	TRBV14	TRBJ1-2	CASSRGQGARYGYTF	TGTGCCAGCAGCCGGGGACAGGGAGCCCGTTATGGCTACACCTTC
NA	TRBD1	TRBV2	TRBJ1-5	CASSEARGRNQPQHF	TGTGCCAGCAGTGAAGCCAGGGGGCGGAATCAGCCCCAGCATTTT